The 27 T cell receptor beta chains in this list originate from one sample, sequenced in a study of OX40 agonist ivuxolimab in advanced cancers. Here immunoSEQ multiplex PCR was the method, and the copy in TCRdb shows in-frame clones only, minus some. This sample has 55,000 to 65,000 clones, with over 60% found just once. The sample was CD4+ or CD8+ T cells sorted from blood, taken in a trial of the OX40 agonist ivuxolimab. Every receptor here comes from an adult with an advanced solid tumor such as melanoma, head and neck, liver or kidney cancer.

The table lists this clone with a count of one. CDR3 residues: CASSWGRYQETQYF. In DNA form, the CDR3 reads TGTGCCAGCAGCTGGGGCCGGTACCAAGAGACCCAGTACTTC. The chain recombines TRBV5-4 with TRBJ2-5; D is possibly TRBD1 (5 bases). From germline, CDR1 is SGHNT and CDR2 YYREEE (reference sequence). Trimming took 3 bases from V and 0 from J, leaving 9 bases between them. This CDR3 is 14 amino acids long.

The chain combines TRBV28 with TRBJ1-6; D possibly corresponds to TRBD1 (6 bases). There are 15 residues in the CDR3. The germline gives CDR1 MDHEN, CDR2 SYDVKM. V gave up 3 bases and J gave up 6 bases, with 12 bases separating them. CDR3 nucleotides: TGTGCCAGCAGTTTTAGGAGGGGGGGTAATTCACCCCTCCACTTT. This gives the protein CASSFRRGGNSPLHF.

This chain joins TRBV9 and TRBJ2-1; 9 bases match TRBD2. The CDR3 loop spans 17 amino acids. Germline V gene sequence: CDR1 SGDLS, CDR2 YYNGEE. The junction had 7 bases not matched to a gene; V was cut back by 0 bases and J by 3 bases. The CDR3 region is CASSVEGTSGYYNEQFF. Written as DNA, the CDR3 is TGTGCCAGCAGCGTAGAGGGAACTAGCGGGTACTACAATGAGCAGTTCTTC.

This clone appeared once. The chain employs TRBV5-5 and TRBJ1-6; the D gene is possibly TRBD1 (5 bases). The CDR3 runs 13 residues. In germline, CDR1 is SGHKS, CDR2 YYEKEE (reference sequence). V lost 0 bases and J 12 bases, leaving 10 bases between the germline ends. CDR3 sequence: CASSLAGIGPLHF. The CDR3 DNA reads as TGTGCCAGCAGCTTGGCAGGGATTGGACCCCTCCACTTT.

For the CDR3, the DNA is TGTGCCAGCAGTTTGAGGGGGAGCCGTACCTACGAGCAGTACTTC. Amino acid sequence: CASSLRGSRTYEQYF. The genes are TRBV28 and TRBJ2-7; D perhaps matches TRBD1 (6 bases). CDR3 length equals 15 residues. The germline V gene encodes CDR1 MDHEN and CDR2 SYDVKM. Trimming cost V 3 bases and J 2 bases, with 14 bases left between them.

The chain uses TRBV6-1 and TRBJ1-2; D gene uncertain. The CDR3 consists of 13 residues. V was shortened by 5 bases and J by 8 bases, with 15 bases between the two germline ends. Per the germline V gene, CDR1 is MNHNS and CDR2 is SASEGT. CDR3 region: CASSTHTAEGYTF. The CDR3 DNA sequence: TGTGCCAGCAGTACACACACGGCGGAAGGCTACACCTTC.

This clone was seen just once. This chain uses TRBV18 with TRBJ1-1, with 7 positions matching TRBD1. Germline V gene sequence: CDR1 KGHSH, CDR2 LQKENI. Trimming removed 6 bases from V and 4 bases from J; junction bases left unmatched: 11. The length of the CDR3 is 15 residues. The CDR3: CASSPGGGLGTEAFF. For the CDR3, the DNA is TGTGCCAGCTCCCCAGGGGGGGGGCTGGGCACTGAAGCTTTCTTT.

The rearrangement links TRBV5-1 to TRBJ2-1; possibly TRBD1 or TRBD2 for D (5 bases each). The CDR3 covers 15 residues. Germline-derived CDR1 and CDR2 are SGHRS and YFSETQ. V was clipped by 3 bases and J by 5 bases, with 15 bases between them. The CDR3 region is CASSSNGGTNNEQFF. The DNA for the CDR3 is TGCGCCAGCAGCTCCAATGGGGGAACCAACAATGAGCAGTTCTTC. The complete variable domain, with remaining parts taken from reference TRBV5-1 and TRBJ2-1, reads KAGVTQTPRYLIKTRGQQVTLSCSPISGHRSVSWYQQTPGQGLQFLFEYFSETQRNKGNFPGRFSGRQFSNSRSEMNVSTLELGDSALYLCASSSNGGTNNEQFFGPGTRLTVL.

Only a few counts were recorded for this clone. The chain joins TRBV30 to TRBJ2-7, with D maybe TRBD1 (6 bases). Germline CDR1 and CDR2: GTSNPN and SVGIG (reference sequence). Trimming cost V 5 bases and J 3 bases, with 11 bases left between them. The CDR3 consists of 12 residues. The CDR3 DNA reads as TGTGCCTGGGGGGACATCCGCTACGAGCAGTACTTC. Translating gives CAWGDIRYEQYF.

The genes are TRBV5-1 and TRBJ2-5; 7 bases agree with TRBD2. The CDR3 totals 15 residues. CDR1 is SGHRS and CDR2 is YFSETQ in the germline V gene. Trimming cost V 7 bases and J 5 bases; bases outside gene matches: 14. This CDR3 is CASPGKAGAPETQYF. The DNA of the CDR3 is TGCGCCAGCCCAGGTAAGGCGGGAGCGCCCGAGACCCAGTACTTC. The full variable domain, its missing parts supplied by reference TRBV5-1 and TRBJ2-5, is KAGVTQTPRYLIKTRGQQVTLSCSPISGHRSVSWYQQTPGQGLQFLFEYFSETQRNKGNFPGRFSGRQFSNSRSEMNVSTLELGDSALYLCASPGKAGAPETQYFGPGTRLLVL.

The chain links TRBV6-5 to TRBJ1-6; TRBD1 agrees at 7 bases. This CDR3 has 16 residues. The junction had 4 bases not matched to a gene; V was cut back by 0 bases and J by 5 bases. Germline V gives CDR1 MNHEY, CDR2 SVGAGI. CDR3 nucleotide sequence: TGTGCCAGCAGTTACTCTACAGGGGCGGATAATTCACCCCTCCACTTT. Protein: CASSYSTGADNSPLHF.

The V call is TRBV15, the J call TRBJ1-2, with D possibly being TRBD1 (5 bases). Per germline, CDR1 LNHNV and CDR2 YYDKDF (reference sequence). The length of the CDR3 is 14 residues. V was shortened by 0 bases and J by 4 bases, with 9 bases between the two germline ends. CDR3 nucleotides: TGTGCCACCAGCAGAGACCGCGGGGCCTATGGCTACACCTTC. Translating gives CATSRDRGAYGYTF. The variable domain in full, with the rest retrieved from reference TRBV15 and TRBJ1-2, is DAMVIQNPRYQVTQFGKPVTLSCSQTLNHNVMYWYQQKSSQAPKLLFHYYDKDFNNEADTPDNFQSRRPNTSFCFLDIRSPGLGDTAMYLCATSRDRGAYGYTFGSGTRLTVV.

The CDR3 spells CASSETGLNEKLFF. In DNA, the CDR3 is TGCGCCAGCAGTGAGACAGGACTAAATGAAAAACTGTTTTTT. The chain employs TRBV10-2 and TRBJ1-4, with D possibly matching TRBD1 (5 bases). Trimming stripped 2 bases from V and 5 bases from J, with 9 bases between. This CDR3 has 14 amino acids. Per the germline V gene, CDR1 is WSHSY and CDR2 is SAAADI.

The chain employs TRBV6-5 and TRBJ1-1; D gene ambiguous. CDR3 length: 13 residues. CDR1 is MNHEY and CDR2 is SVGAGI in the germline V gene. V was shortened by 6 bases and J by 6 bases, with 14 bases between the two germline ends. CDR3 loop: CASRSQITPEAFF. The DNA for the CDR3 is TGTGCCAGCAGATCGCAGATTACCCCTGAAGCTTTCTTT.

This rearrangement joins TRBV7-3 to TRBJ2-5; 11 nucleotides match TRBD2. The J call may be faulty, since TRBJ2-7 better matches the DNA end. This CDR3 has 15 residues. CDR1 and CDR2 from the germline V gene are SGHTA and FQGTGA. Here the CDR3 DNA reads TGTGCCAGCAGCTTAACTGGGACTAGCGGAAACGAGCAGTACTTC. Amino acids: CASSLTGTSGNEQYF.

The J gene is TRBJ2-1, the V gene TRBV27; D not certain. V lost 4 bases, J lost 8 bases, and 18 bases lay in between. Germline CDR1 MNHEY, CDR2 SMNVEV (reference sequence). CDR3 length: 15 residues. CDR3 in amino acids: CASSSRGPPGDEQFF. Here the CDR3 DNA reads TGTGCCAGCAGTTCGCGAGGACCCCCCGGCGATGAGCAGTTCTTC.

A word on this clone: At the DNA level, this CDR3 is encoded by other sequences in the same sample as well. The V and J genes are TRBV11-2 and TRBJ2-7; D is unresolved. Trimming shortened V by 2 bases and J by 4 bases, and 6 bases separated the two germline ends. CDR1 and CDR2 from the germline V gene are SGHAT and FQNNGV. The CDR3 is 12 amino acids. The CDR3 reads CASSLSGYEQYF. In DNA, the CDR3 is TGTGCCAGCAGCTTATCCGGATACGAGCAGTACTTC.

The CDR3 loop is CSVEKPQGARDYGYTF. The DNA for the CDR3 is TGCAGCGTTGAAAAGCCCCAGGGGGCACGTGACTATGGCTACACCTTC. The V gene is TRBV29-1, the J gene TRBJ1-2, with 8 bases identical to TRBD1. The junction had 11 bases not matched to a gene; V was cut back by 2 bases and J by 3 bases. The CDR3 loop spans 16 amino acids. Germline lookup yields CDR1 SQVTM and CDR2 ANQGSEA.

This clone has just a few counts. V and J are TRBV9 and TRBJ2-4; the match to TRBD2 covers 8 bases. The CDR3 length is 17 residues. Trimming removed 3 bases from V and 4 bases from J; junction bases left unmatched: 12. The V gene's germline CDR1 is SGDLS and CDR2 YYNGEE. The CDR3 here is CASSADSRGARKNIQYF. CDR3 in DNA: TGTGCCAGCAGCGCCGATTCGCGGGGGGCTCGGAAAAACATTCAGTACTTC.

The gene calls are TRBV27 and TRBJ1-4; TRBD1 matches at 12 bases. Germline loops: CDR1 MNHEY, CDR2 SMNVEV (reference sequence). V shed 8 bases and J 15 bases; nucleotides not matched to a gene: 10. This CDR3 is 13 amino acids long. The DNA of the CDR3 is TGTGCCAGCTACTCCGGGACAGGGGGCAAGGTGTTTTTT. It translates to CASYSGTGGKVFF.

The chain carries TRBV19 and TRBJ1-5; 8 bases are shared with TRBD1. The CDR3 sequence is 15 residues long. The J segment lost 3 bases and the V segment lost 10 bases, leaving 11 bases of the junction unmatched. Germline CDR1 reads LNHDA; CDR2 reads SQIVND (reference sequence). The CDR3 DNA is TGTGCCACCACCGACACAGGGGGGATCAATCAGCCCCAGCATTTT. It is translated as CATTDTGGINQPQHF.

This clone was observed once. The chain recombines TRBV11-2 with TRBJ2-2; D is unclear. V gave up 5 bases and J gave up 6 bases, with 10 bases separating them. CDR1 is SGHAT and CDR2 is FQNNGV in the germline V gene. The CDR3 is 13 amino acids. CDR3 protein: CASSQLMPGELFF. In nucleotides, the CDR3 is TGTGCCAGCAGCCAACTGATGCCCGGGGAGCTGTTTTTT.

The V call is TRBV18, the J call TRBJ1-6; weak D call: TRBD1 (6 bases). Germline loops: CDR1 KGHSH, CDR2 LQKENI. The CDR3 is 16 amino acids. Trimming left V 1 base short and J 7 bases short, with 14 bases between. This chain's CDR3 is CASSPRTALVNSPLHF. CDR3 bases: TGTGCCAGCTCACCACGGACAGCTCTGGTGAATTCACCCCTCCACTTT.

The chain couples TRBV4-3 to TRBJ1-2; D gene unclear. The CDR3 runs 14 residues. V shed 1 base and J shed 2 bases, with 8 bases lying between them. Germline V gives CDR1 LGHNA, CDR2 YSLEER. The CDR3 here is CASSQGLENYGYTF. DNA of the CDR3: TGCGCCAGCAGCCAAGGATTAGAGAACTATGGCTACACCTTC.

The chain recombines TRBV30 with TRBJ2-3; D uncertain. CDR3 size: 12 residues. CDR1 is GTSNPN, CDR2 SVGIG, per germline (reference sequence). V gave up 5 bases and J gave up 6 bases, with 12 bases separating them. The chain's CDR3 is CAWELHRDTQYF. The CDR3 nucleotides read TGTGCCTGGGAGCTCCATCGGGATACGCAGTATTTT.

The chain has TRBV30 and TRBJ2-5, with D perhaps given as TRBD1 or TRBD2 (5 bases each). Trimming removed 2 bases at V and 1 base at J, with 14 bases between. The CDR3 contains 15 residues. Germline-derived CDR1 and CDR2 are GTSNPN and SVGIG (reference sequence). CDR3 in DNA: TGTGCCTGGAGTCCACCTCGGGGCTTCCAAGAGACCCAGTACTTC. Translating gives CAWSPPRGFQETQYF.

V is TRBV5-1 and J is TRBJ2-1; TRBD2 matches at 7 bases. The CDR3 spans 16 residues. Trimming cost V 4 bases and J 4 bases; bases outside gene matches: 11. CDR1 is SGHRS, CDR2 YFSETQ, per germline. CDR3 in amino acids: CASSGRDALLYNEQFF. The CDR3, as DNA: TGCGCCAGCAGCGGGAGGGACGCCCTCTTGTACAATGAGCAGTTCTTC.